The clone carrying this T cell receptor (beta chain) was seen a single time. Its specificity is unknown. This may be a read error: a much more frequent sequence differs by one nucleotide. This entry is derived from a study of blood T cells in healthy people across ages. Looking at the study overall: Capturing about one barcoded beta molecule per two T cells was achieved by template switching. Broader study findings: Diversity figures based on one million T cells were deemed too low.

It was about 9.4 milliliters of peripheral blood that were drawn from each donor. Total RNA amounts of at least 5.5 micrograms were extracted per sample. Then a second PCR, running roughly 7 to 11 cycles, was carried out with a sample-barcoded 5' primer and a J-beta primer mix. TCRdb independently ran MiXCR on the 5' RACE reads; one entry per CDR3 protein. The table has some 1.6 million distinct CDR3 sequences, 30% to 40% seen once; the top ten hold about 11%. CDR1 and CDR2 from the germline V gene are MGHDK and SYGVNS. The CDR3 spans 14 residues. Source material: blood. This chain uses TRBV25-1 with TRBJ2-7, with 9 bases fitting TRBD1. The receptor was isolated from a young woman in good health. The CDR3 nucleotides are TGTGCCGGCAGGGGCGACAGGGGGAGCTACGAGCAGTACTTC. Protein sequence: CAGRGDRGSYEQYF.